These 20 T cell receptor beta chains came from one sample sequenced in a study of OX40 agonist ivuxolimab in advanced cancers. The data were produced by immunoSEQ multiplex PCR, yet TCRdb's version contains in-frame clones alone and is incomplete. Among around 50,000 clones listed, about nine tenths were seen once. Specimen: CD4+ or CD8+ T cells sorted from blood, collected in a trial of the OX40 agonist ivuxolimab. The receptors were gathered from an adult with an advanced solid tumor such as melanoma, head and neck, liver or kidney cancer.

This chain connects TRBV18 to TRBJ1-5; 8 bases map to TRBD1. This CDR3 contains 16 residues. The V gene's germline CDR1 is KGHSH and CDR2 LQKENI. Trimming removed 4 bases from V and 4 bases from J; junction bases left unmatched: 9. As DNA, the CDR3 is TGTGCCAGCTCACGAGAAGGGACAGGCAGAAATCAGCCCCAGCATTTT. Translated: CASSREGTGRNQPQHF.

V is TRBV11-2 and J is TRBJ1-3, with D perhaps TRBD1 (6 bases). Looked up from germline, CDR1 is SGHAT and CDR2 is FQNNGV. The length of the CDR3 is 15 residues. V dropped 4 bases and J dropped 6 bases, with 16 bases sitting between them. The CDR3 reads CASSSPGQALNTIYF. CDR3 DNA sequence: TGTGCCAGCAGCTCTCCGGGACAAGCCTTAAACACCATATATTTT. The full variable domain, with the rest looked up from reference TRBV11-2 and TRBJ1-3, is EAGVAQSPRYKIIEKRQSVAFWCNPISGHATLYWYQQILGQGPKLLIQFQNNGVVDDSQLPKDRFSAERLKGVDSTLKIQPAKLEDSAVYLCASSSPGQALNTIYFGEGSWLTVV.

The rearrangement links TRBV7-2 to TRBJ2-2; 7 bases line up with TRBD2. The CDR3 length is 14 residues. After removal of 1 base from V and 5 bases from J, the junction contained 1 base not matched to a gene. In germline, CDR1 is SGHTA, CDR2 FQGNSA. Here the CDR3 DNA reads TGTGCCAGCAGCTTAGTGGGGGGGACCGGGGAGCTGTTTTTT. It translates to CASSLVGGTGELFF.

The V call is TRBV4-1, the J call TRBJ1-5, with TRBD1 matching over 8 bases. The junction had 8 bases not matched to a gene; V was cut back by 0 bases and J by 7 bases. The CDR3 has 16 residues. The germline V gene has CDR1 MGHRA and CDR2 YSYEKL. This CDR3 reads CASSQEGTQGGQPQHF. CDR3 DNA: TGCGCCAGCAGCCAAGAGGGAACACAGGGGGGGCAGCCCCAGCATTTT.

J is TRBJ2-2 and V is TRBV11-2; D gene unclear. The V end lost 3 bases, the J end lost 0 bases, and 8 bases lay between the germline ends. Germline CDR1 and CDR2: SGHAT and FQNNGV. CDR3 length equals 15 residues. The CDR3 loop is CASSFPSANTGELFF. The CDR3 DNA is TGTGCCAGCAGCTTTCCATCCGCGAACACCGGGGAGCTGTTTTTT.

This clone was observed a few times. The chain has TRBV7-9 and TRBJ1-2; D perhaps matches TRBD1 (5 bases). Per germline, CDR1 SEHNR and CDR2 FQNEAQ (reference sequence). The CDR3 has 13 amino acids. Trimming pared 6 bases from V and 3 bases from J, leaving 11 bases between. CDR3 sequence reads: CASRQQDDYGYTF. CDR3 nucleotides: TGTGCCAGCAGACAACAGGACGACTATGGCTACACCTTC. The full variable domain, its missing parts supplied by reference TRBV7-9 and TRBJ1-2, is DTGVSQNPRHKITKRGQNVTFRCDPISEHNRLYWYRQTLGQGPEFLTYFQNEAQLEKSRLLSDRFSAERPKGSFSTLEIQRTEQGDSAMYLCASRQQDDYGYTFGSGTRLTVV.

The rearrangement uses TRBV7-2 and TRBJ1-6; D is undetermined. The CDR3 loop spans 15 amino acids. Trimming took off 1 base at V and 7 bases at J, with 11 bases between the two ends. The germline V gene encodes CDR1 SGHTA and CDR2 FQGNSA. CDR3 in DNA: TGTGCCAGCAGCTTAGGCGGGAGTCACAATTCACCCCTCCACTTT. Translating gives CASSLGGSHNSPLHF.

The CDR3 DNA reads TGTGCCAGCAGTCGTCCGGGACAGCCAACTGGGCAGTTCTTC. Encoded protein: CASSRPGQPTGQFF. The V and J genes are TRBV25-1 and TRBJ2-1, with 7 positions matching TRBD1. Germline CDR1 reads MGHDK; CDR2 reads SYGVNS. Trimming removed 5 bases from V and 12 bases from J; junction bases left unmatched: 13. The CDR3 covers 14 residues.

The chain uses TRBV7-9 and TRBJ1-3; D gene unclear. The CDR3 extends over 18 amino acids. Germline V lookup: CDR1 SEHNR, CDR2 FQNEAQ (reference sequence). V was trimmed by 1 base and J by 1 base, leaving 17 bases between them. This chain's CDR3 is CASSLDRPRRSSGNTIYF. As DNA, the CDR3 is TGTGCCAGCAGCTTAGATCGACCCCGAAGGTCTTCTGGAAACACCATATATTTT.

V and J are TRBV5-8 and TRBJ1-6, with a tentative D call TRBD1 (6 bases). Trimming removed 0 bases at V and 9 bases at J, with 13 bases between. CDR1 SGHTS and CDR2 YDEGEE come from the germline V gene. The length of the CDR3 is 15 residues. DNA of the CDR3: TGTGCCAGCAGCTTGGCTTTGACAGGAATTTCACCCCTCCACTTT. Amino acid sequence: CASSLALTGISPLHF.

This chain joins TRBV14 and TRBJ2-3, with 9 bases that match TRBD2. Losses at the gene ends were 2 bases for V and 5 bases for J; bases not matched to a gene: 8. The CDR3 is 16 residues long. Germline V gene lookup returns CDR1 SGHDN and CDR2 FVKESK. Written as DNA, the CDR3 is TGTGCCAGCAGCCAAATTCGCGGGAGGGCCGGAGATACGCAGTATTTT. This gives the protein CASSQIRGRAGDTQYF.

V and J are TRBV12-5 and TRBJ2-6; D may be TRBD1 or TRBD2 (5 bases each). The CDR3 length is 17 residues. Between the trimmed V and J ends, which lost 5 bases and 4 bases, there was a span of 18 bases. The germline V gene has CDR1 LGHNT and CDR2 FRNRAP. The CDR3 region has the DNA TGTGCTAGTGGTCCCCGGGACCCGAATCCAGGGGCCAACGTCCTGACTTTC. It translates to CASGPRDPNPGANVLTF.

The chain links TRBV7-8 to TRBJ2-7; D perhaps matches TRBD1 (6 bases). This CDR3 spans 14 amino acids. V was clipped by 7 bases and J by 6 bases, with 19 bases between them. The germline CDR1 and CDR2 sequences are SGHVS and FQNEAQ. The CDR3 bases are TGTGCCAGCAAACCCCCGGGACAAACTATCGAGCAGTACTTC. Its protein is CASKPPGQTIEQYF.

V usage is TRBV9 and J usage is TRBJ2-3; D remains ambiguous. This CDR3 region has 16 residues. Trimming took 4 bases from V and 10 from J, leaving 25 bases between them. In germline, CDR1 is SGDLS, CDR2 YYNGEE. The CDR3 DNA reads as TGTGCCAGCAGCCACCCCCCGACGGTCGCCCCAGGTCCGCAGTATTTT. Amino acids: CASSHPPTVAPGPQYF. Filled out from reference TRBV9 and TRBJ2-3, the complete variable domain reads DSGVTQTPKHLITATGQRVTLRCSPRSGDLSVYWYQQSLDQGLQFLIQYYNGEERAKGNILERFSAQQFPDLHSELNLSSLELGDSALYFCASSHPPTVAPGPQYFGPGTRLTVL.

The chain has TRBV9 and TRBJ1-1; D perhaps matches TRBD1 (5 bases). Germline V CDR1 and CDR2: SGDLS, YYNGEE. This CDR3 is 15 amino acids long. Trimming shortened V by 4 bases and J by 3 bases, and 16 bases separated the two germline ends. CDR3 protein: CASSPQGVRDTEAFF. In DNA, the CDR3 is TGTGCCAGCAGCCCACAAGGGGTACGGGACACTGAAGCTTTCTTT.

The rearrangement links TRBV6-1 to TRBJ1-5; D uncertain. Trimming shortened V by 2 bases and J by 3 bases, and 14 bases separated the two germline ends. Germline values: CDR1 MNHNS, CDR2 SASEGT. The CDR3 length is 16 residues. The CDR3 DNA sequence: TGTGCCAGCAGTGAATATAGTAGCGATCACAATCAGCCCCAGCATTTT. It yields the protein CASSEYSSDHNQPQHF.

The chain links TRBV2 to TRBJ1-5, with D perhaps matching TRBD1 (6 bases). The CDR3 runs 14 residues. Germline V gene sequence: CDR1 SNHLY, CDR2 FYNNEI. V was pared by 1 base and J by 4 bases, with 8 bases between. CDR3 sequence (DNA): TGTGCCAGCAGTGAAGGGGGGCAGAATCAGCCCCAGCATTTT. This sequence encodes CASSEGGQNQPQHF.

The genes are TRBV9 and TRBJ2-7, with TRBD2 identical over 13 bases. The V gene's germline CDR1 is SGDLS and CDR2 YYNGEE. The CDR3 extends over 16 amino acids. Unmatched junction bases numbered 7, after V lost 3 bases and J lost 4 bases. The CDR3 DNA reads TGTGCCAGCAGCGAGGGAGGACTAGCGGGGGCTTACGAGCAGTACTTC. Translated: CASSEGGLAGAYEQYF.

J is TRBJ1-2 and V is TRBV7-9, with 7 nucleotides matching TRBD1. After removal of 3 bases from V and 8 bases from J, the junction contained 6 bases not matched to a gene. The CDR3 is made up of 13 amino acids. The germline gives CDR1 SEHNR, CDR2 FQNEAQ (reference sequence). CDR3 amino acids: CASSLEGARGYTF. The CDR3 DNA reads TGTGCCAGCAGCTTGGAGGGGGCGCGCGGCTACACCTTC.

The chain is built from TRBV7-2 and TRBJ1-1, with D unresolved. The V and J ends lost 2 bases and 7 bases respectively, with 11 bases between them. CDR3 length equals 13 residues. Per germline, CDR1 SGHTA and CDR2 FQGNSA. This CDR3 reads CASSLRQPLEAFF. The CDR3 DNA sequence: TGTGCCAGCAGCTTAAGGCAGCCCCTTGAAGCTTTCTTT.